Below, 12 T cell receptor beta chains from the same sample are listed, as sequenced in a study of T cell repertoires in cytomegalovirus infection. TCRdb independently ran MiXCR on the reads; one entry per CDR3 protein. The table shows hundreds of thousands of distinct CDR3 sequences, with around 35% occurring only once. No antigens are known for them. The specimen comprised cultured PBMCs, sampled from culture after CMV antigen stimulation. The receptors shown here come from a human donor in good health (CMV status not recorded). Some clones in this sample may be carry-over from other donors' samples.

The V and J genes are TRBV29-1 and TRBJ1-1, with D unresolved. Germline V gives CDR1 SQVTM, CDR2 ANQGSEA. The CDR3 spans 13 residues. The V gene lost 3 bases and the J gene lost 4 bases, with 12 bases spanning the gap. Written as DNA, the CDR3 is TGCAGCGTTGAGTCAGGATCGGGCACTGAAGCTTTCTTT. Translated: CSVESGSGTEAFF.

The chain links TRBV6-2 or TRBV6-3 to TRBJ2-1; D not certain. The CDR3 has 13 residues. Germline V gives CDR1 MNHEY, CDR2 SVGEGT. With 1 base removed from V and 5 bases from J, the gap between germline ends came to 6 bases. The CDR3 nucleotides are TGTGCCAGCAGTTACTACCCGGACAATGAGCAGTTCTTC. Translated, it gives CASSYYPDNEQFF.

This clonotype was picked up many times. The chain couples TRBV6-1 to TRBJ2-3; no reliable D call. The CDR3 totals 12 residues. V was cut by 6 bases and J by 2 bases, with 6 bases left in between. From germline, CDR1 is MNHNS and CDR2 SASEGT. DNA of the CDR3: TGTGCCAGCAGCATGTACACAGATACGCAGTATTTT. It specifies CASSMYTDTQYF.

This clonotype was detected many times. The chain couples TRBV7-9 to TRBJ2-5; D is possibly TRBD2 (6 bases). Germline V gene lookup returns CDR1 SEHNR and CDR2 FQNEAQ (reference sequence). Trimming pared 5 bases from V and 1 base from J, leaving 8 bases between. The length of the CDR3 is 13 residues. Here the CDR3 DNA reads TGTGCCAGCAGCCGGGACTTCCAAGAGACCCAGTACTTC. It encodes CASSRDFQETQYF.

This clonotype appeared many times. CDR3: CASSRDRVRGPQHF. The CDR3 bases are TGTGCCAGCAGCCGGGACAGGGTCCGGGGGCCCCAGCATTTT. The gene calls are TRBV7-2 and TRBJ1-5; 9 bases are shared with TRBD1. Per germline, CDR1 SGHTA and CDR2 FQGNSA. The CDR3 is 14 residues long. J lost 9 bases, V lost 5 bases, and 8 bases had no gene match.

The chain couples TRBV28 to TRBJ2-1; unclear D gene. The V end lost 7 bases, the J end lost 9 bases, and 10 bases lay between the germline ends. Germline V lookup: CDR1 MDHEN, CDR2 SYDVKM. The CDR3 has 11 amino acids. The CDR3 sequence: CASTTSGEQFF. DNA of the CDR3: TGTGCCAGCACCACCTCGGGTGAGCAGTTCTTC.

The rearrangement joins TRBV12-3 or TRBV12-4 to TRBJ2-2; D may be TRBD2 (6 bases). The CDR3 extends over 12 amino acids. The ends were cut back, 4 bases at V and 14 bases at J, with 14 bases in the middle. CDR3 nucleotide sequence: TGTGCCAGCAGTTCCGGGCCCGGGAGTCTGTTTTTT. This translates into CASSSGPGSLFF.

V usage is TRBV28 and J usage is TRBJ1-5; the D gene is possibly TRBD1 (5 bases). The CDR3 contains 17 residues. Germline assignment: CDR1 MDHEN and CDR2 SYDVKM. Trimming removed 7 bases at V and 3 bases at J, with 22 bases between. CDR3 amino acids: CASKKYPGQDYNQPQHF. DNA of the CDR3: TGTGCCAGCAAAAAATACCCGGGGCAGGATTACAATCAGCCCCAGCATTTT.

This clonotype appeared a single time. The J gene is TRBJ2-3, the V gene TRBV20-1, with 9 nucleotides matching TRBD2. J was trimmed by 8 bases and V by 0 bases; bases with no gene match: 9. The CDR3 loop spans 15 amino acids. Per the germline V gene, CDR1 is DFQATT and CDR2 is SNEGSKA (reference sequence). Here the CDR3 DNA reads TGCAGTGCTAGAGAGGTGGTTTTAGCGGGAGCTACGCAGTATTTT. Protein sequence: CSAREVVLAGATQYF.

The rearrangement links TRBV5-1 to TRBJ2-7, with TRBD1 identical over 7 bases. Germline CDR1 and CDR2: SGHRS and YFSETQ. Germline trimming cut 1 base from V and 4 bases from J; bases unmatched to any gene: 11. The CDR3 runs to 16 residues. The CDR3 protein is CASSLCWTGWRYEQYV. The CDR3 DNA is TGCGCCAGCAGCTTGTGCTGGACAGGTTGGAGGTACGAGCAGTACGTC.

This clonotype occurred a few times. The chain links TRBV7-9 to TRBJ1-2, with 9 bases matching TRBD1. The CDR3 sequence is 16 residues long. Germline CDR1 and CDR2: SEHNR and FQNEAQ (reference sequence). V lost 2 bases and J lost 8; bases outside the gene matches: 12. The CDR3 region is CASSLSSGTGSLGYTF. DNA of the CDR3: TGTGCCAGCAGCTTAAGTTCCGGGACAGGGAGTTTGGGCTACACCTTC. Looking up the rest from reference TRBV7-9 and TRBJ1-2 gives the full variable domain: DTGVSQNPRHKITKRGQNVTFRCDPISEHNRLYWYRQTLGQGPEFLTYFQNEAQLEKSRLLSDRFSAERPKGSFSTLEIQRTEQGDSAMYLCASSLSSGTGSLGYTFGSGTRLTVV.

This clonotype appeared a few times. The CDR3 sequence: CASSEGLAGQETQYF. The CDR3 DNA sequence: TGTGCCAGCAGTGAGGGACTAGCGGGACAGGAGACCCAGTACTTC. This chain uses TRBV6-1 with TRBJ2-5; TRBD2 agrees at 13 bases. Germline lookup yields CDR1 MNHNS and CDR2 SASEGT. The ends lost 3 bases at V and 5 bases at J; junction bases unmatched: 3. There are 15 residues in the CDR3.